The sequence of this T cell receptor (beta chain) was determined in a study of blood T cell repertoires in COVID-19. Study details: The cDNA or gDNA used as material had been derived from T cells, B-cell-depleted T cells, or PBMCs.

TCRdb's table, derived via immunoSEQ multiplex PCR, lists solely in-frame clones and lacks some. The data hold about 150,000 clones, with roughly four fifths observed a single time. The CDR3 runs to 17 residues. The junction had 17 bases not matched to a gene; V was cut back by 5 bases and J by 5 bases. Germline V lookup: CDR1 SGHTA, CDR2 FQGNSA. This receptor was identified in a human donor with acute or convalescent COVID-19. The donor label of this sample is uncertain. Sequencing input: peripheral blood. The rearrangement joins TRBV7-2 to TRBJ2-5; 7 positions agree with TRBD2. The CDR3 protein is CASSPRTSSVKGETQYF. The CDR3 nucleotides read TGTGCCAGCAGCCCCCGGACTAGTTCCGTTAAGGGCGAGACCCAGTACTTC.